This T cell receptor (beta chain) came from a study of cytomegalovirus exposure and HLA in healthy donors. There are a few counts of this clone. This PCR relied on a set of 60 Vbeta primers and 13 Jbeta primers. TCRdb keeps only in-frame clones here, not all; method: immunoSEQ multiplex PCR. The sample lists approximately 150,000 clones; around 79% were seen once. Looked up from germline, CDR1 is MGHRA and CDR2 is YSYEKL. There are 15 residues in the CDR3. V lost 3 bases to trimming and J lost 4 bases, with 12 bases between them. The sample consisted of PBMCs. The gene calls are TRBV4-1 and TRBJ2-2; possibly TRBD2 for D (6 bases). This sequence originates from a middle-aged woman in good health and CMV-seropositive. CDR3 bases: TGCGCCAGCAGCCAGAGGGACTTTCTCACCGGGGAGCTGTTTTTT. It is translated as CASSQRDFLTGELFF.